This T cell receptor beta chain was observed in a study of human T cells and chemical hapten exposure. Study in general: During the approximately 25-week study period, patients had diphenylcyclopropenone applied to the scalp every week.

In its sample, this clonotype was seen a few times. Time point meaning: patch test 1, 2 weeks after DPC sensitization. As for treatment: therapeutic diphenylcyclopropenone sensitization with weekly scalp DPC. From whole blood left unfractionated, total RNA was extracted. The library labeled individual cDNA molecules by adding unique molecular identifiers to them. Per the authors' pipeline: From approximately 20,000 to 700,000 TCRs were found per sample, with a median of around 100,000. TCRdb redid the calling of the RACE reads with MiXCR, one entry per CDR3 protein. The V and J calls were determined by TCRdb, not by the authors. Of 150,000 to 200,000 distinct CDR3 sequences in the sample, more than 14% are singletons; the top ten hold 1.5% to 2%. V shed 0 bases, J shed 2 bases, and the junction held 6 bases outside the gene matches. The CDR3 covers 17 residues. Looked up from germline, CDR1 is SGHRS and CDR2 is YFSETQ.

The material sequenced was whole blood, taken in connection with sensitization to the hapten diphenylcyclopropenone (DPC). This chain links TRBV5-1 with TRBJ2-7; 12 bases map to TRBD2. This TCR was sampled from a woman in her 30s with alopecia areata. Some clones in this sample may be carry-over from other donors' samples. The CDR3 nucleotides read TGCGCCAGCAGCTTGGAAAGGACTAGCGGGGCGGCCTACGAGCAGTACTTC. It encodes CASSLERTSGAAYEQYF.